These T cell receptor beta chains were read from a single sample in a study of CD8+CD57+ T cells in acquired aplastic anemia. TCRdb recomputed calls from the reads with MiXCR, one row per CDR3 protein. The sample includes about 160,000 distinct CDR3 sequences, 35% to 55% seen only once; the top ten take 1.1%. The specimen sequenced was sorted CD4+, CD8+, or CD8+CD57+ T cells (not recorded which) from PBMCs. Every receptor here comes from a human donor in good health. Both conserved end residues are part of each CDR3. Each record gives: clone size, D gene, J gene, V gene, CDR3 DNA, CDR3 protein. The D gene is left open where the match is weak. Where a row states a size, it is once, few, many or the class of an expanded clone; other rows omit it.

>.|.|TRBJ2-2|TRBV6-1
TGTGCCAGCAGTCAACAAAAGAGACAGCTAAAGAACACCGGGGAGCTGTTTTTT
CASSQQKRQLKNTGELFF
>few|.|TRBJ1-6|TRBV15
TGTGCCACCAGCAGAGAACAGGGTAATTCACCCCTCCACTTT
CATSREQGNSPLHF
>many|TRBD1|TRBJ2-3|TRBV4-3
TGCGCCAGCAGCCTCGATGGGACAGGGACAGATACGCAGTATTTT
CASSLDGTGTDTQYF
>many|.|TRBJ1-2|TRBV20-1
TGCAGTGCTGTGGGGGACTATGGCTACACCTTC
CSAVGDYGYTF
>many|.|TRBJ1-1|TRBV3-1
TGTGCCAGCAGCACTACAGGGATGAACACTGAAGCTTTCTTT
CASSTTGMNTEAFF
>many|.|TRBJ1-6|TRBV12-3/TRBV12-4
TGTGCCAGCAGTTTAGGCCCGGTGAATTCACCCCTCCACTTT
CASSLGPVNSPLHF
>many|TRBD1|TRBJ2-7|TRBV20-1
TGCAGTGCTATACCCGGGACAGGGGGCGACGAGCAGTACTTC
CSAIPGTGGDEQYF
>many|TRBD2|TRBJ2-1|TRBV24-1
TGTGCCACCAGTGATTTGGTCCCGGAGCGGGAGGGCTCCTACAATGAGCAGTTCTTC
CATSDLVPEREGSYNEQFF
>many|.|TRBJ1-2|TRBV7-3
TGTGCCAGCAGCCAAGCCGGGACGGCGGGCTATGGCTACACCTTC
CASSQAGTAGYGYTF
>once|TRBD1|TRBJ1-2|TRBV19
TGTGCCAGTAGCAACGGACAGGGGGCGAATGGCTACACCTTC
CASSNGQGANGYTF
>.|.|TRBJ2-7|TRBV7-6
TGTGCCAGCAGCTTAGGGGCAGGGAAACCCTACGAGCAGTACTTC
CASSLGAGKPYEQYF
>few|TRBD2|TRBJ2-1|TRBV25-1
TGTGCCAGCAGTGCCCCGGGACTAGCGGGGGGGAATGAGCAGTTCTTC
CASSAPGLAGGNEQFF
>few|.|TRBJ2-1|TRBV4-2
TGTGCCAGCAGCCAAGTAGGGGGGACCTCTGGAAATGAGCAGTTCTTC
CASSQVGGTSGNEQFF
>.|.|TRBJ1-3|TRBV3-1
TGTGCCAGCAGCCAAGCAAGCTCTGGAAACACCATATATTTT
CASSQASSGNTIYF
>few|TRBD2|TRBJ2-3|TRBV4-2
TGTGCCAGCAGCCGATTTAGCGGGGGGCCCGCTAGCACAGATACGCAGTATTTT
CASSRFSGGPASTDTQYF
>.|TRBD1|TRBJ2-3|TRBV19
TGTGCCAGTAGTTCGATGAAGTGGACAGGGGGTGGGTCAGATACGCAGTATTTT
CASSSMKWTGGGSDTQYF
>many|.|TRBJ2-5|TRBV6-1
TGTGCCAGCCGCATGGACAATGAGGAGACCCAGTACTTC
CASRMDNEETQYF
>.|.|TRBJ2-5|TRBV7-8
TGTGCCAGCACTCGGCAGGCCAGGGAGACCCAGTACTTC
CASTRQARETQYF
>.|TRBD2|TRBJ2-3|TRBV2
TGTGCCAGCAGCAGGACTAGCGGATTCACAGATACGCAGTATTTT
CASSRTSGFTDTQYF
>many|.|TRBJ2-7|TRBV11-2
TGTGCCAGCAGCCCTCCCGGGTGGGTCGGGCAGTACTTC
CASSPPGWVGQYF
>.|.|TRBJ1-6|TRBV27
TGTGCCAGCAGTTTTATTAGGGAGGGTTCACCCCTCCACTTT
CASSFIREGSPLHF
>.|TRBD1|TRBJ1-2|TRBV7-9
TGTGCCAGCAGCTTCGGACAGGGAATCAACTATGGCTACACCTTC
CASSFGQGINYGYTF
>.|.|TRBJ2-6|TRBV6-2/TRBV6-3
TGTGCCAGCAGTTACGCCGGGATGCGGGCCAACGTCCTGACTTTC
CASSYAGMRANVLTF
>many|.|TRBJ1-3|TRBV7-3
TGTGCCAGCAGCCCAGGGGCGGGAAACACCATATATTTT
CASSPGAGNTIYF
>few|.|TRBJ1-5|TRBV19
TGTGCCAGTAGTGCCGGGCAGCCCCAGCATTTT
CASSAGQPQHF
>many|TRBD2|TRBJ2-1|TRBV7-6
TGTGCCAGCAGCTTAGCGCTACTAGCGAAGGAATCATACAATGAGCAGTTCTTC
CASSLALLAKESYNEQFF
>many|.|TRBJ1-1|TRBV10-3
TGTGCCATCAGTGAGTCCAGAGTGAACACTGAAGCTTTCTTT
CAISESRVNTEAFF
>many|.|TRBJ1-1|TRBV25-1
TGTGCCAGCAGCCGGCGGGGGGAAAGGGCTGAAGCTTTCTTT
CASSRRGERAEAFF
>many|.|TRBJ1-5|TRBV2
TGTGCCAGCAAGGGCCTGACACTCAATCAGCCCCAGCATTTT
CASKGLTLNQPQHF
>many|TRBD2|TRBJ2-1|TRBV20-1
TGCAGTGCTTCCGGGACTAGCGGGAGTCGAAACTACAATGAGCAGTTCTTC
CSASGTSGSRNYNEQFF
>few|.|TRBJ2-7|TRBV7-9
TGTGCCAGCAGCTTAGCCACGAGCTACGAGCAGTACTTC
CASSLATSYEQYF
>many|TRBD2|TRBJ2-1|TRBV10-3
TGTGCCATCAGTGGGGGGGGTCAAAGCTCCTACAATGAGCAGTTCTTC
CAISGGGQSSYNEQFF
>.|TRBD1|TRBJ2-7|TRBV11-1
TGTGCCAGCAGCTTAGCCGGCAGGGGGCAAATCTACGAGCAGTACTTC
CASSLAGRGQIYEQYF
>many|.|TRBJ1-5|TRBV5-5
TGTGCCAGCAGCTTGCTTGGGGGTCAGCCCCAGCATTTT
CASSLLGGQPQHF
>.|TRBD2|TRBJ2-1|TRBV14
TGTGCCAGCAGCCAAGACCAGCTAGCGGGAGGGCCTTGGAATGAGCAGTTCTTC
CASSQDQLAGGPWNEQFF
>many|.|TRBJ2-7|TRBV2
TGTGCCAGCAGTGATAGGGGGAACGGGGAGCAGTACTTC
CASSDRGNGEQYF
>.|.|TRBJ2-7|TRBV10-3
TGTGCCATCCAAAGGAACTCCTACGAGCAGTACTTC
CAIQRNSYEQYF
>many|TRBD1|TRBJ2-7|TRBV3-1
TGTGCCAGCAGCCGGACAGGGCCGGGCGAGCAGTACTTC
CASSRTGPGEQYF
>.|.|TRBJ1-1|TRBV14
TGTGCCAGCAGCCGATGGGGGACGGTCACTGAAGCTTTCTTT
CASSRWGTVTEAFF
>many|.|TRBJ1-1|TRBV6-5
TGTGCCAGCAGTTACATGGGGGAAGCTTTCTTT
CASSYMGEAFF
>many|TRBD1|TRBJ1-2|TRBV7-3
TGTGCCAGCAGCGACAGGGGCGGCTATGGCTACACCTTC
CASSDRGGYGYTF
>few|.|TRBJ2-2|TRBV15
TGTGCCACCAGCAGAGATGGGAGGGAGCTGTTTTTT
CATSRDGRELFF
>.|TRBD2|TRBJ2-1|TRBV9
TGTGCCAGCAGCCTTAGCGGGGGCACCCCCTACAATGAGCAGTTCTTC
CASSLSGGTPYNEQFF
>.|TRBD2|TRBJ2-1|TRBV20-1
TGCAGTGTCGAAGAGGTAGCGGGATGGGAGCAGTTCTTC
CSVEEVAGWEQFF
>many|.|TRBJ1-1|TRBV20-1
TGCAGTTTGAGGGACACTGAAGCTTTCTTT
CSLRDTEAFF
>.|TRBD2|TRBJ2-7|TRBV28
TGTGCCAGCAGCCCCAGCGGGAGGGCCAACGAGCAGTACTTC
CASSPSGRANEQYF
>many|TRBD2|TRBJ2-3|TRBV29-1
TGCAGCGTTGTAGTAGCGGGGGGCCGTCTGGATACGCAGTATTTT
CSVVVAGGRLDTQYF
>many|TRBD1|TRBJ2-5|TRBV24-1
TGTGCCACCAGTGCCCTCAGAGGGGGCGCGGAGACCCAGTACTTC
CATSALRGGAETQYF
>.|TRBD1|TRBJ2-7|TRBV9
TGTGCCAGCAGCGAGGGACAGGTTGCCTACGAGCAGTACTTC
CASSEGQVAYEQYF
>.|TRBD1|TRBJ1-2|TRBV24-1
TGTGCCACCAGTGATCCGGGACAGAGCCTCTATGGCTACACCTTC
CATSDPGQSLYGYTF
>.|.|TRBJ1-1|TRBV5-1
TGCGCCAGCAGCGTGAATGGCGACAGGAACACTGAAGCTTTCTTT
CASSVNGDRNTEAFF
>.|TRBD2|TRBJ2-1|TRBV10-3
TGCGCCATCAGTTCCACTAGCGTTGGGACCTACAATGAGCAGTTCTTC
CAISSTSVGTYNEQFF
>many|TRBD2|TRBJ2-1|TRBV7-3
TGTGCCAGCAGCTTACAGTCGGGCGGGAGAACGGTTGAGCAGTTCTTC
CASSLQSGGRTVEQFF
>many|TRBD1|TRBJ1-4|TRBV5-1
TGCGCCAGCAGCCTCAGACAGGGAGTGGATGAAAAACTGTTTTTT
CASSLRQGVDEKLFF
>many|.|TRBJ1-5|TRBV20-1
TGCAGTGCTAGAACAATGGCGAGCAATCAGCCCCAGCATTTT
CSARTMASNQPQHF
>.|TRBD1|TRBJ1-1|TRBV10-3
TGTGCCATCAGTGATGGCTCCGGGACAGGGAATACTGAAGCTTTCTTT
CAISDGSGTGNTEAFF
>.|.|TRBJ2-7|TRBV21-1
TGTGCCAGCAGCAAAAAGCCCTGGACTAGCGGGAGTTATTTCTACGAGCAGTACTTC
CASSKKPWTSGSYFYEQYF